These 22 T cell receptor beta chains were sequenced from one sample in a study of blood T cell repertoires in COVID-19. TCRdb's table, derived via immunoSEQ multiplex PCR, lists solely in-frame clones and lacks some. The sample lists under 300,000 clones; 86% were seen once. Source material: peripheral blood. These TCRs come from a woman under 40 with active or convalescent COVID-19.

The rearrangement joins TRBV7-6 to TRBJ2-7; TRBD1 matches at 7 bases. The V gene's germline CDR1 is SGHVS and CDR2 FNYEAQ. The CDR3 has 14 amino acids. Unmatched junction bases numbered 11, after V lost 5 bases and J lost 7 bases. CDR3 protein: CASSPQTGSGEQYF. The CDR3 nucleotides are TGTGCCAGCAGCCCCCAGACAGGGTCTGGGGAGCAGTACTTC. The full variable domain, in which reference TRBV7-6 and TRBJ2-7 provide the parts outside the CDR3, is GAGVSQSPRYKVTKRGQDVALRCDPISGHVSLYWYRQALGQGPEFLTYFNYEAQQDKSGLPNDRFSAERPEGSISTLTIQRTEQRDSAMYRCASSPQTGSGEQYFGPGTRLTVT.

The chain recombines TRBV27 with TRBJ2-2; 9 nucleotides line up with TRBD2. The CDR3 spans 14 residues. Germline lookup yields CDR1 MNHEY and CDR2 SMNVEV (reference sequence). V trimming: 5 bases; J trimming: 7 bases; junction bases outside the gene matches: 5. The CDR3 sequence is CASSLQRGVGELFF. The CDR3 region has the DNA TGTGCCAGCAGTCTTCAGCGGGGGGTCGGGGAGCTGTTTTTT.

The CDR3 DNA reads as TGTGCCAGCAGCTTGGGGACAGCATCACCCCTCCACTTT. Its protein is CASSLGTASPLHF. The chain is built from TRBV5-6 and TRBJ1-6, with D possibly being TRBD1 (6 bases). This CDR3 contains 13 residues. The germline gives CDR1 SGHDT, CDR2 YYEEEE. The ends were cut back, 0 bases at V and 10 bases at J, with 8 bases in the middle.

This rearrangement joins TRBV6-2 or TRBV6-3 to TRBJ2-7, with D possibly being TRBD2 (6 bases). There are 15 residues in the CDR3. Germline assignment: CDR1 MNHEY and CDR2 SVGEGT. With 3 bases removed from V and 0 bases from J, the gap between germline ends came to 12 bases. The CDR3 DNA reads TGTGCCAGCAGTTATGGGGGGATGCGCTCCTACGAGCAGTACTTC. It encodes CASSYGGMRSYEQYF.

V gene TRBV7-8 combines with J gene TRBJ2-1, with TRBD1 identical over 9 bases. The germline CDR1 and CDR2 sequences are SGHVS and FQNEAQ. The CDR3 spans 16 residues. After removal of 1 base from V and 6 bases from J, the junction contained 7 bases not matched to a gene. CDR3: CASSLVGDREGNEQFF. The CDR3 DNA reads TGTGCCAGCAGCTTAGTTGGGGACAGGGAAGGCAATGAGCAGTTCTTC.

The chain carries TRBV29-1 and TRBJ1-1; D is unclear. Germline V gene data show CDR1 as SQVTM and CDR2 as ANQGSEA. The CDR3 sequence is 13 residues long. V lost 7 bases, J lost 10 bases, and 22 bases lay in between. The CDR3 nucleotides are TGCAGCGCTAGCCGGGAGAACCTTCTACGAGCTTTCTTT. It translates to CSASRENLLRAFF.

The gene calls are TRBV19 and TRBJ2-7; 7 bases agree with TRBD1. From germline, CDR1 is LNHDA and CDR2 SQIVND (reference sequence). The trim removed 4 bases at V and 0 bases at J, leaving 12 bases unmatched. The CDR3 is 17 amino acids. The CDR3 sequence is CASSRRTGADFSYEQYF. The CDR3 DNA reads TGTGCCAGTAGTAGGCGGACAGGTGCCGATTTCTCCTACGAGCAGTACTTC.

CDR3: CASRKDTRNSPLHF. The CDR3 coding sequence is TGCGCCAGCAGAAAGGACACTCGCAATTCACCCCTCCACTTT. V usage is TRBV4-3 and J usage is TRBJ1-6; possible D gene TRBD1, 5 bases. Trimming shortened V by 6 bases and J by 7 bases, and 13 bases separated the two germline ends. Germline V gives CDR1 LGHNA, CDR2 YSLEER. The length of the CDR3 is 14 residues.

This clone was detected only once. The rearrangement joins TRBV3-1 (or the pseudogene TRBV3-2) to TRBJ2-7; 9 bases are a match to TRBD1. J was trimmed by 6 bases and V by 4 bases; bases with no gene match: 4. The CDR3 extends over 13 amino acids. Germline loops: CDR1 LGHDT, CDR2 YNNKEL (reference sequence). CDR3 DNA sequence: TGTGCCAGCAGCCTTGGACAGGGGCCCGAGCAGTACTTC. As protein: CASSLGQGPEQYF.

The V gene is TRBV27, the J gene TRBJ1-1; TRBD1 is a possible D gene (6 bases). The length of the CDR3 is 20 residues. The V end was cut by 2 bases, the J end by 4 bases, with 29 bases between. Germline assignment: CDR1 MNHEY and CDR2 SMNVEV (reference sequence). The CDR3 loop reads CASSLRVGRDKSPRGTEAFF. CDR3 DNA: TGTGCCAGCAGTTTACGAGTAGGCCGGGACAAATCACCCCGGGGCACTGAAGCTTTCTTT.

This clone occurred a few times. The chain employs TRBV30 and TRBJ1-4; 7 nucleotides line up with TRBD1. The germline V gene has CDR1 GTSNPN and CDR2 SVGIG (reference sequence). V shed 2 bases, J shed 8 bases, and the junction held 5 bases outside the gene matches. The CDR3 length is 13 residues. For the CDR3, the DNA is TGTGCCTGGAGTTCAGGGGGGAGAGAAAAACTGTTTTTT. It yields the protein CAWSSGGREKLFF.

The gene calls are TRBV11-2 and TRBJ2-2, with 13 bases matching TRBD2. CDR1 is SGHAT, CDR2 FQNNGV, per germline. V was clipped by 5 bases and J by 7 bases; unmatched bases: 10. The CDR3 spans 17 residues. Written as DNA, the CDR3 is TGTGCCAGCAGCCCTAGACTAGCGGGGGGTAAAAACGGGGAGCTGTTTTTT. Translation gives CASSPRLAGGKNGELFF. Variable domain in full (rest from reference TRBV11-2 and TRBJ2-2): EAGVAQSPRYKIIEKRQSVAFWCNPISGHATLYWYQQILGQGPKLLIQFQNNGVVDDSQLPKDRFSAERLKGVDSTLKIQPAKLEDSAVYLCASSPRLAGGKNGELFFGEGSRLTVL.

V and J are TRBV7-2 and TRBJ1-6; weak D call: TRBD1 (5 bases). The germline V and J ends were trimmed by 7 bases and 6 bases, with 13 bases remaining between them. The germline V gene encodes CDR1 SGHTA and CDR2 FQGNSA. CDR3 length equals 14 residues. The CDR3 region is CASTLGLINSPLHF. The CDR3 region has the DNA TGTGCCAGCACCTTGGGGCTGATTAATTCACCCCTCCACTTT.

This sequence joins TRBV18 and TRBJ2-1; D is possibly TRBD1 (6 bases). Trimming shortened V by 6 bases and J by 9 bases, and 18 bases separated the two germline ends. The CDR3 totals 14 residues. Germline values: CDR1 KGHSH, CDR2 LQKENI. The CDR3 sequence is CASSQADSEVEQFF. CDR3 sequence (DNA): TGTGCCAGCTCCCAAGCGGACAGTGAGGTTGAGCAGTTCTTC.

The rearrangement uses TRBV18 and TRBJ2-7, with 8 nucleotides matching TRBD1. Losses at the gene ends were 2 bases for V and 3 bases for J; bases not matched to a gene: 3. This CDR3 comprises 14 residues. Germline V gives CDR1 KGHSH, CDR2 LQKENI. This CDR3 reads CASSPGGQGYEQYF. The CDR3 DNA reads as TGTGCCAGCTCACCAGGCGGACAGGGCTACGAGCAGTACTTC.

This rearrangement joins TRBV11-3 to TRBJ1-1, with no clear D. Germline CDR1 SGHNT, CDR2 YENEEA. This CDR3 is built from 16 residues. The V gene lost 5 bases and the J gene lost 1 base, with 17 bases spanning the gap. CDR3 coding DNA: TGTGCCAGCAGCCTCCGGCGGCGAGTAAAGAACACTGAAGCTTTCTTT. This encodes CASSLRRRVKNTEAFF.

The chain uses TRBV14 and TRBJ1-2; 11 bases map to TRBD1. Germline V gives CDR1 SGHDN, CDR2 FVKESK. Trimming removed 4 bases from V and 7 bases from J; junction bases left unmatched: 8. The CDR3 has 15 amino acids. CDR3 sequence reads: CASSLDRGLFGGYTF. CDR3 coding DNA: TGTGCCAGCAGCCTGGACAGGGGGCTTTTTGGTGGCTACACCTTC.

The genes are TRBV9 and TRBJ2-1; 8 bases fit TRBD2. Germline V gene sequence: CDR1 SGDLS, CDR2 YYNGEE. The CDR3 extends over 15 amino acids. Trimming removed 0 bases from V and 4 bases from J; junction bases left unmatched: 3. As DNA, the CDR3 is TGTGCCAGCAGCGTAGTACGGGGGGGATACAATGAGCAGTTCTTC. It codes for CASSVVRGGYNEQFF.

The V and J genes are TRBV6-5 and TRBJ2-5; TRBD2 is a possible D gene (7 bases). V was cut by 11 bases and J by 4 bases, with 17 bases left in between. The CDR3 sequence is 13 residues long. The V gene's germline CDR1 is MNHEY and CDR2 SVGAGI. The CDR3 loop is CAGAGAVGETQYF. CDR3 DNA: TGTGCCGGGGCGGGGGCTGTAGGAGAGACCCAGTACTTC.

The CDR3 is CASSFQGSIEKLFF. In DNA, the CDR3 is TGTGCCAGCAGTTTCCAGGGGTCAATTGAAAAACTGTTTTTT. The rearrangement uses TRBV27 and TRBJ1-4, with D tentatively TRBD1 (6 bases). The CDR3 length is 14 residues. V was clipped by 3 bases and J by 7 bases, with 12 bases between them. Germline-derived CDR1 and CDR2 are MNHEY and SMNVEV (reference sequence).

The chain couples TRBV27 to TRBJ1-6; weak D call: TRBD1 (6 bases). Trimming pared 3 bases from V and 0 bases from J, leaving 15 bases between. CDR3 length: 18 residues. Germline V gene sequence: CDR1 MNHEY, CDR2 SMNVEV (reference sequence). CDR3 in DNA: TGTGCCAGCAGTTTTAGGGGGTTGGGCAGCTCCTATAATTCACCCCTCCACTTT. Residues: CASSFRGLGSSYNSPLHF.

CDR3 sequence reads: CASSLAHSRAEAFF. The CDR3 region has the DNA TGTGCCAGCAGCCTTGCGCATTCGAGGGCTGAAGCTTTCTTT. This rearrangement joins TRBV11-2 to TRBJ1-1, with D unresolved. CDR1 is SGHAT and CDR2 is FQNNGV in the germline V gene. The CDR3 totals 14 residues. Deletions cut 5 bases from V and 6 bases from J, with 16 bases between.